These 27 T cell receptor beta chains share one sample of origin, sequenced in a study of identical twins. TCRdb ran MiXCR on the 5' RACE reads and lists one entry per CDR3 protein. The sample holds more than 650,000 distinct CDR3 sequences, roughly 6.2% seen once. Sample: naive T cells sorted from blood. These receptors were obtained from a man between 18 and 35 years old in good health.

This clonotype appeared a few times. V usage is TRBV7-9 and J usage is TRBJ2-7; weak D call: TRBD2 (5 bases). The CDR3 is 14 residues long. V lost 4 bases and J 2 bases, leaving 12 bases between the germline ends. CDR1 is SEHNR and CDR2 is FQNEAQ in the germline V gene (reference sequence). The CDR3 is CASSSGNSPYEQYF. The DNA of the CDR3 is TGTGCCAGCAGCTCGGGGAACAGCCCCTACGAGCAGTACTTC.

This chain joins TRBV6-1 and TRBJ2-7; D call uncertain. Trimming shortened V by 5 bases and J by 1 base, and 9 bases separated the two germline ends. This CDR3 is built from 13 residues. CDR1 and CDR2 from the germline V gene are MNHNS and SASEGT. The chain's CDR3 is CASSPRESYEQYV. CDR3 coding DNA: TGTGCCAGCAGTCCCCGCGAATCCTACGAGCAGTACGTC.

The V and J genes are TRBV19 and TRBJ2-2; a weak D match, TRBD2 (6 bases). V lost 6 bases, J lost 8 bases, and 31 bases lay in between. The CDR3 spans 19 residues. Germline V gene data show CDR1 as LNHDA and CDR2 as SQIVND (reference sequence). CDR3 DNA: TGTGCCAGTAGCCGATATATTCGTTCGGCGCGGGATGGTGCAGGGGAGCTGTTTTTT. Encoded protein: CASSRYIRSARDGAGELFF.

This clonotype was counted ten times or more. V is TRBV7-8 and J is TRBJ2-1; D is perhaps TRBD1 (6 bases). Trimming shortened V by 5 bases and J by 7 bases, and 15 bases separated the two germline ends. Per germline, CDR1 SGHVS and CDR2 FQNEAQ. The CDR3 sequence is 14 residues long. The CDR3 spells CASSLYRVPNEQFF. Here the CDR3 DNA reads TGTGCCAGCAGCCTATACAGGGTCCCGAATGAGCAGTTCTTC.

This clonotype was counted ten times or more. This chain uses TRBV6-1 with TRBJ1-1; D gene unclear. The germline CDR1 and CDR2 sequences are MNHNS and SASEGT. The CDR3 runs to 13 residues. The germline V and J ends were trimmed by 2 bases and 1 base, with 5 bases remaining between them. The CDR3 DNA reads TGTGCCAGCAGTGAACGGCAGAACACTGAAGCTTTCTTT. It is translated as CASSERQNTEAFF.

This clonotype was observed a handful of times. V is TRBV7-2 and J is TRBJ2-5; perhaps D is TRBD1 or TRBD2 (5 bases each). Trimming removed 1 base at V and 4 bases at J, with 16 bases between. Germline CDR1 is SGHTA and CDR2 is FQGNSA. This CDR3 has 16 residues. CDR3 protein: CASSLGNQARGETQYF. In nucleotides, the CDR3 is TGTGCCAGCAGCTTAGGGAATCAGGCGAGGGGAGAGACCCAGTACTTC.

This clonotype has a count of ten or more. J is TRBJ1-5 and V is TRBV12-3 or TRBV12-4, with no clear D. The CDR3 has 14 amino acids. V lost 5 bases and J lost 4, with 12 bases in between. The CDR3 is CASSTQWGNQPQHF. The DNA for the CDR3 is TGTGCCAGCAGTACCCAGTGGGGAAATCAGCCCCAGCATTTT.

This clonotype was counted many times. The rearrangement joins TRBV13 to TRBJ2-7, with 7 nucleotides matching TRBD1. This CDR3 contains 13 residues. V lost 5 bases and J lost 7; bases outside the gene matches: 8. Germline V gene lookup returns CDR1 PRHDT and CDR2 FYEKMQ (reference sequence). The CDR3 loop is CASSGTGAGEQYV. For the CDR3, the DNA is TGTGCCAGCAGCGGCACAGGGGCTGGAGAGCAGTACGTC.

This clonotype has a count of ten or more. The rearrangement links TRBV20-1 to TRBJ2-1; 9 bases are shared with TRBD1. After removal of 6 bases from V and 0 bases from J, the junction contained 15 bases not matched to a gene. This CDR3 has 18 amino acids. The V gene's germline CDR1 is DFQATT and CDR2 SNEGSKA (reference sequence). The CDR3 DNA sequence: TGCAGTGCCATAGTCCGGGACAGGGTTATGGGCTCCTACAATGAGCAGTTCTTC. As protein: CSAIVRDRVMGSYNEQFF.

This clonotype was recorded many times. The chain couples TRBV3-1 to TRBJ2-4; possibly TRBD1 or TRBD2 for D (5 bases each). V gave up 1 base and J gave up 0 bases, with 7 bases separating them. Germline V gene data show CDR1 as LGHDT and CDR2 as YNNKEL (reference sequence). This CDR3 contains 15 residues. CDR3 sequence (DNA): TGTGCCAGCAGCCAAGGAGGGGTAGCCAAAAACATTCAGTACTTC. Its translation is CASSQGGVAKNIQYF.

This clonotype has a handful of counts. The genes are TRBV6-1 and TRBJ2-1, with 9 nucleotides matching TRBD1. Germline-derived CDR1 and CDR2 are MNHNS and SASEGT. This CDR3 spans 14 amino acids. V dropped 5 bases and J dropped 9; count of bases not matched to a gene: 8. CDR3 DNA sequence: TGTGCCAGCAGTCTCCCGGGACAGGGACCTGAGCAGTTCTTC. Encoded protein: CASSLPGQGPEQFF.

There are many counts of this clonotype. The gene calls are TRBV5-1 and TRBJ2-1; D gene unclear. Trimming took off 0 bases at V and 8 bases at J, with 12 bases between the two ends. This CDR3 spans 14 amino acids. CDR1 and CDR2 from the germline V gene are SGHRS and YFSETQ. The CDR3 DNA reads TGCGCCAGCAGCTTGGTTCTAGTTGGCGATGAGCAGTTCTTC. This translates into CASSLVLVGDEQFF.

The V gene is TRBV10-3, the J gene TRBJ2-6; the D is unclear. Trimming pared 6 bases from V and 1 base from J, leaving 4 bases between. The CDR3 spans 13 residues. Germline V CDR1 and CDR2: ENHRY, SYGVKD. DNA for the CDR3: TGTGCCATCAGAGGATCTGGGGCCAACGTCCTGACTTTC. It encodes CAIRGSGANVLTF.

This clonotype turned up a few times. The chain is built from TRBV7-9 and TRBJ1-5; possible D gene TRBD1, 5 bases. V was pared by 1 base and J by 13 bases, with 14 bases between. This CDR3 region has 13 residues. From germline, CDR1 is SEHNR and CDR2 FQNEAQ (reference sequence). CDR3 sequence: CASSLGRATGQHF. The CDR3 nucleotides are TGTGCCAGCAGCTTAGGGCGGGCTACAGGTCAGCATTTT.

In its sample, this clonotype was seen many times. The chain couples TRBV6-2 or TRBV6-3 to TRBJ2-1; TRBD2 matches at 10 bases. J was trimmed by 6 bases and V by 2 bases; bases with no gene match: 7. The CDR3 is made up of 16 amino acids. CDR1 is MNHEY, CDR2 SVGEGT, per germline. CDR3: CASSYGGSGRFNEQFF. The DNA of the CDR3 is TGTGCCAGCAGTTACGGGGGTAGCGGGAGGTTCAATGAGCAGTTCTTC.

Only a few counts were recorded for this clonotype. The chain joins TRBV11-2 to TRBJ2-5, with 7 bases identical to TRBD1. The CDR3 is 16 residues long. Germline CDR1 SGHAT, CDR2 FQNNGV. V shed 2 bases and J 2 bases; nucleotides not matched to a gene: 8. The DNA of the CDR3 is TGTGCCAGCAGCTTATTCGGGACAGCAGTTCAAGAGACCCAGTACTTC. Its translation: CASSLFGTAVQETQYF.

This clonotype has ten or more counts. This sequence joins TRBV6-2 or TRBV6-3 and TRBJ2-7, with D maybe TRBD2 (6 bases). Per germline, CDR1 MNHEY and CDR2 SVGEGT. The V and J ends lost 6 bases and 3 bases respectively, with 18 bases between them. The CDR3 is 15 amino acids. The CDR3 spells CASRLSPGEVYEQYF. The CDR3 nucleotides are TGTGCCAGCAGACTATCCCCCGGGGAGGTCTACGAGCAGTACTTC.

This clonotype was recorded many times. This chain connects TRBV12-3 or TRBV12-4 to TRBJ2-5, with no clear D. Trimming stripped 6 bases from V and 0 bases from J, with 17 bases between. CDR3 size: 16 residues. The CDR3 DNA sequence: TGTGCCAGCAGCCCCCTCTACGGGCAAGACCAAGAGACCCAGTACTTC. Its protein product is CASSPLYGQDQETQYF.

There are many counts of this clonotype. The V gene is TRBV15, the J gene TRBJ2-1; 7 bases agree with TRBD1. J was trimmed by 2 bases and V by 1 base; bases with no gene match: 8. This CDR3 contains 17 residues. The germline V gene encodes CDR1 LNHNV and CDR2 YYDKDF (reference sequence). CDR3 protein: CATSRATGALTYNEQFF. CDR3 nucleotides: TGTGCCACCAGCAGAGCTACAGGGGCCCTCACCTACAATGAGCAGTTCTTC.

The genes are TRBV5-5 and TRBJ2-5; 9 bases are a match to TRBD1. Germline lookup yields CDR1 SGHKS and CDR2 YYEKEE (reference sequence). The CDR3 runs 16 residues. V dropped 3 bases and J dropped 1; count of bases not matched to a gene: 7. CDR3 residues: CASSSPGQGFQETQYF. The CDR3, as DNA: TGTGCCAGCAGCTCCCCGGGACAGGGATTCCAAGAGACCCAGTACTTC.

This clonotype was detected ten times or more. The chain is built from TRBV11-2 and TRBJ2-1; D gene uncertain. This CDR3 is 13 amino acids long. Germline loops: CDR1 SGHAT, CDR2 FQNNGV. V was clipped by 2 bases and J by 8 bases, with 10 bases between them. This chain's CDR3 is CASSLQPWDEQFF. As DNA, the CDR3 is TGTGCCAGCAGCTTACAGCCCTGGGATGAGCAGTTCTTC.

This clonotype was counted at least ten times. The chain has TRBV7-9 and TRBJ2-3; a possible D gene is TRBD2 (5 bases). The CDR3 is 16 amino acids. Trimming left V 9 bases short and J 3 bases short, with 22 bases between. Germline loops: CDR1 SEHNR, CDR2 FQNEAQ (reference sequence). The CDR3, as DNA: TGTGCCAGTCGGGTCGGGTTGGACCGAGGGACAGATACGCAGTATTTT. It yields the protein CASRVGLDRGTDTQYF.

This clonotype was seen only a few times. The genes are TRBV12-3 or TRBV12-4 and TRBJ2-2; 10 bases map to TRBD2. V lost 6 bases and J lost 1; bases outside the gene matches: 2. This CDR3 comprises 15 residues. CDR3 loop: CASREREGNTGELFF. CDR3 nucleotides: TGTGCCAGCAGGGAGCGGGAGGGGAACACCGGGGAGCTGTTTTTT.

Of note for this clonotype: The CDR3 does not close with the conserved phenylalanine or tryptophan, likely indicating a read error. This chain uses TRBV5-5 with TRBJ1-4; possibly TRBD1 for D (5 bases). This CDR3 has 15 residues. Germline CDR1 reads SGHKS; CDR2 reads YYEKEE (reference sequence). The germline V and J ends were trimmed by 3 bases and 6 bases, with 15 bases remaining between them. The CDR3: CASSSGRGADEKLFC. Here the CDR3 DNA reads TGTGCCAGCAGCTCCGGGAGGGGCGCAGATGAAAAACTGTTTTGT.

This clonotype was observed at least ten times. V gene TRBV29-1 combines with J gene TRBJ2-1; no clear D. Germline lookup yields CDR1 SQVTM and CDR2 ANQGSEA. Trimming stripped 7 bases from V and 7 bases from J, with 14 bases between. The CDR3 spans 12 residues. CDR3 DNA: TGCAGCGCCCCTAGTGTTCTGAATGAGCAGTTCTTC. Its translation is CSAPSVLNEQFF.

The chain joins TRBV5-1 to TRBJ2-6, with 8 bases that match TRBD2. With 1 base clipped from V and 4 bases from J, the junction kept 13 bases outside the gene matches. Germline values: CDR1 SGHRS, CDR2 YFSETQ. There are 19 residues in the CDR3. The CDR3 DNA reads TGCGCCAGCAGCTTGCGGGCTAGCGGGCAGGTAGCCGGGGCCAACGTCCTGACTTTC. It encodes CASSLRASGQVAGANVLTF.

The table lists this clonotype with a few counts. The chain joins TRBV24-1 to TRBJ1-1; D uncertain. V was clipped by 12 bases and J by 4 bases, with 14 bases between them. The CDR3 is 12 amino acids. Germline CDR1 is KGHDR and CDR2 is SFDVKD. CDR3 DNA sequence: TGTGCCCCTTTCCGGGCCAGCACTGAAGCTTTCTTT. Its translation is CAPFRASTEAFF.